The T cell receptor (beta chain) under discussion was sequenced for a study of cytomegalovirus exposure and HLA in healthy donors. Across the study: The same platform was used for the roughly 120 validation repertoires as for the roughly 670 first-cohort repertoires, as reported in a later analysis.

Profiled with immunoSEQ multiplex PCR; TCRdb holds only in-frame clones, not every one. The sample has 150,000 to 200,000 clones; around 80% are singletons. The germline V gene has CDR1 SGHVS and CDR2 FQNEAQ. The CDR3 runs 15 residues. V shed 7 bases and J 3 bases; nucleotides not matched to a gene: 9. The receptor comes from a woman in her 30s in good health and CMV-seronegative. Input material: PBMCs. The chain carries TRBV7-8 and TRBJ2-1; 7 nucleotides agree with TRBD1. For the CDR3, the DNA is TGTGCCAGCAACGAAAGACAGGGCCTCTACAATGAGCAGTTCTTC. It yields the protein CASNERQGLYNEQFF.